These 22 T cell receptor beta chains were sequenced from one sample in a study of T cell responses to AZD1222 COVID-19 vaccine. The protocol was immunoSEQ multiplex PCR, while the TCRdb copy is restricted to in-frame clones and leaves out a portion. In the table there are about 140,000 clones, roughly 90% of which are singletons. Sequenced here: peripheral blood, sampled on day 0 of AZD1222 vaccination. Receptors were obtained from an adult in good health.

V gene TRBV7-8 combines with J gene TRBJ1-3, with D maybe TRBD1 (5 bases). This CDR3 is built from 15 residues. Germline V lookup: CDR1 SGHVS, CDR2 FQNEAQ. With 6 bases removed from V and 4 bases from J, the gap between germline ends came to 16 bases. The CDR3 DNA sequence: TGTGCCAGCAGTTCCACGACAGTTTTAGGAAACACCATATATTTT. Translated: CASSSTTVLGNTIYF.

The chain recombines TRBV6-6 with TRBJ1-4, with D hard to call. The CDR3 loop spans 15 amino acids. V lost 8 bases to trimming and J lost 0 bases, with 13 bases between them. Germline V gives CDR1 MNHNY, CDR2 SVGAGI (reference sequence). The CDR3 protein is CASRRTDATNEKLFF. The CDR3 DNA reads TGTGCCAGCCGCAGGACGGATGCAACTAATGAAAAACTGTTTTTT.

This clone was recorded a few times. The chain links TRBV6-2 or TRBV6-3 to TRBJ1-5; D is perhaps TRBD1 (6 bases). The germline V gene has CDR1 MNHEY and CDR2 SVGEGT. The CDR3 extends over 17 amino acids. The ends were cut back, 2 bases at V and 5 bases at J, with 19 bases in the middle. This chain's CDR3 is CASSYGLHTGLDQPQHF. The CDR3 DNA is TGTGCCAGCAGTTACGGCCTCCATACAGGGCTTGATCAGCCCCAGCATTTT.

The V and J genes are TRBV5-1 and TRBJ2-7; a weak D match, TRBD1 (6 bases). V lost 4 bases to trimming and J lost 2 bases, with 13 bases between them. Germline CDR1 SGHRS, CDR2 YFSETQ. This CDR3 is 14 amino acids long. CDR3 bases: TGCGCCAGCAGCCATGTGACAGGCCCCTACGAGCAGTACTTC. It yields the protein CASSHVTGPYEQYF.

The V and J genes are TRBV30 and TRBJ1-2; D may be TRBD1 (5 bases). Trimming took 1 base from V and 0 from J, leaving 33 bases between them. The CDR3 has 22 residues. Germline-derived CDR1 and CDR2 are GTSNPN and SVGIG (reference sequence). CDR3 coding DNA: TGTGCCTGGAGTGGCCGTGTTGGGGACCACCACAGAGGGCCTTCGTCTAACTATGGCTACACCTTC. It translates to CAWSGRVGDHHRGPSSNYGYTF.

This CDR3 is CASSWDSNYGYTF. The CDR3 DNA reads as TGTGCCAGCAGTTGGGACAGTAACTATGGCTACACCTTC. The rearrangement uses TRBV27 and TRBJ1-2; TRBD1 matches at 7 bases. Germline V gene data show CDR1 as MNHEY and CDR2 as SMNVEV (reference sequence). V was clipped by 4 bases and J by 1 base; unmatched bases: 0. CDR3 length: 13 residues.

The V gene is TRBV6-5, the J gene TRBJ2-2; tentatively, D is TRBD1 or TRBD2 (5 bases each). The CDR3 consists of 15 residues. The germline V gene has CDR1 MNHEY and CDR2 SVGAGI. The ends were cut back, 11 bases at V and 1 base at J, with 17 bases in the middle. The CDR3 DNA reads TGTGCCGGGCAGGGTAAAGGAGGGAACACCGGGGAGCTGTTTTTT. Residues: CAGQGKGGNTGELFF.

The V and J genes are TRBV6-2 or TRBV6-3 and TRBJ2-3; TRBD1 aligns across 7 bases. Germline V gene sequence: CDR1 MNHEY, CDR2 SVGEGT. The CDR3 loop spans 18 amino acids. J gave up 2 bases and V 2 bases, and 13 bases lay outside the gene matches. The DNA for the CDR3 is TGTGCCAGCAGTTACGCGACGGACAGGCCCGTTCACACAGATACGCAGTATTTT. Translated, it gives CASSYATDRPVHTDTQYF.

J is TRBJ1-1 and V is TRBV28, with D maybe TRBD1 (5 bases). The CDR3 is 16 residues long. Germline CDR1 is MDHEN and CDR2 is SYDVKM. Trimming stripped 3 bases from V and 2 bases from J, with 16 bases between. The CDR3 sequence: CASSLGSLTVNTEAFF. The CDR3 nucleotides are TGTGCCAGCAGTTTGGGTTCCTTGACAGTCAACACTGAAGCTTTCTTT.

The chain recombines TRBV4-3 with TRBJ2-5; TRBD2 might be the D (5 bases). Germline CDR1 and CDR2: LGHNA and YSLEER. The CDR3 totals 16 residues. V gave up 0 bases and J gave up 5 bases, with 16 bases separating them. CDR3 loop: CASSQDRYREAETQYF. As DNA, the CDR3 is TGCGCCAGCAGCCAAGATCGGTACCGGGAAGCTGAGACCCAGTACTTC.

The chain couples TRBV9 to TRBJ2-5; D possibly corresponds to TRBD1 (6 bases). CDR3 length: 14 amino acids. Per the germline V gene, CDR1 is SGDLS and CDR2 is YYNGEE. The V end was cut by 4 bases, the J end by 3 bases, with 13 bases between. CDR3 residues: CASSPRTEKETQYF. The CDR3 nucleotides are TGTGCCAGCAGCCCACGGACAGAGAAAGAGACCCAGTACTTC.

The gene calls are TRBV15 and TRBJ2-5; D is possibly TRBD1 or TRBD2 (7 bases each). This CDR3 is built from 15 residues. The germline gives CDR1 LNHNV, CDR2 YYDKDF (reference sequence). The ends were cut back, 0 bases at V and 5 bases at J, with 13 bases in the middle. The CDR3 DNA follows: TGTGCCACCAGCAGAGATGGGAGGGGGCAGGAGACCCAGTACTTC. It encodes CATSRDGRGQETQYF.

The CDR3 bases are TGCGCCAGCAGTCAAGGACAGGTCACCCCCTCTGGAAACACCATATATTTT. Translated, it gives CASSQGQVTPSGNTIYF. This chain connects TRBV23-1 to TRBJ1-3; 7 positions agree with TRBD1. TRBV23-1 falls under the ORF class, with uncertain function. This CDR3 has 17 residues. V shed 2 bases and J 0 bases; nucleotides not matched to a gene: 7.

This chain joins TRBV2 and TRBJ2-7; 8 nucleotides line up with TRBD1. Germline V gives CDR1 SNHLY, CDR2 FYNNEI. This CDR3 is built from 14 residues. Trimming removed 8 bases from V and 0 bases from J; junction bases left unmatched: 6. The CDR3 reads CASQRTGSSYEQYF. The DNA for the CDR3 is TGTGCCAGCCAGAGGACAGGGAGCTCCTACGAGCAGTACTTC.

The chain couples TRBV7-2 to TRBJ2-1; 7 nucleotides agree with TRBD1. The CDR3 spans 18 residues. CDR1 SGHTA and CDR2 FQGNSA come from the germline V gene. Trimming at V came to 5 bases and at J to 4 bases, leaving 17 bases not matched to a gene. CDR3 nucleotide sequence: TGTGCCAGCAGCCGTCAGACAGGGACGGTGGCTTCTTACAATGAGCAGTTCTTC. It is translated as CASSRQTGTVASYNEQFF.

The CDR3 region is CASSSQGQGLTEAFF. The CDR3 nucleotides read TGTGCCAGCAGCTCGCAGGGACAGGGTTTAACTGAAGCTTTCTTT. The chain links TRBV7-3 to TRBJ1-1, with TRBD1 identical over 9 bases. CDR1 and CDR2 (germline): SGHTA, FQGTGA. The CDR3 extends over 15 amino acids. The J segment lost 5 bases and the V segment lost 4 bases, leaving 8 bases of the junction unmatched.

The chain couples TRBV18 to TRBJ2-7; 10 nucleotides align to TRBD2. Germline CDR1 reads KGHSH; CDR2 reads LQKENI. This CDR3 has 18 residues. V shed 3 bases, J shed 4 bases, and the junction held 15 bases outside the gene matches. CDR3 region: CASSPLGAGGPSGYEQYF. The DNA for the CDR3 is TGTGCCAGCTCACCTTTAGGAGCGGGAGGGCCCTCGGGATACGAGCAGTACTTC.

The chain combines TRBV5-8 with TRBJ2-3, with D perhaps given as TRBD1 or TRBD2 (6 bases each). The V end was cut by 4 bases, the J end by 5 bases, with 23 bases between. CDR3 size: 17 residues. Germline CDR1 and CDR2: SGHTS and YDEGEE. In nucleotides, the CDR3 is TGTGCCAGCAGCCACGGGTGGGGGGCTTCTACTGTAGATACGCAGTATTTT. It is translated as CASSHGWGASTVDTQYF.

The CDR3 protein is CASSLNRGLDYGYTF. The CDR3 DNA reads TGTGCCAGCAGCTTAAACCGGGGACTTGACTATGGCTACACCTTC. The rearrangement uses TRBV7-8 and TRBJ1-2; TRBD1 might be the D (5 bases). This CDR3 has 15 residues. V was shortened by 2 bases and J by 3 bases, with 13 bases between the two germline ends. From germline, CDR1 is SGHVS and CDR2 FQNEAQ.

The chain uses TRBV11-2 and TRBJ2-7; unclear D gene. This CDR3 spans 14 amino acids. Trimming took 5 bases from V and 1 from J, leaving 12 bases between them. Germline assignment: CDR1 SGHAT and CDR2 FQNNGV. The CDR3 nucleotides are TGTGCCAGCAGCCCCCACTGGGGTTCCTACGAGCAGTACTTC. As protein: CASSPHWGSYEQYF.

The J gene is TRBJ2-2, the V gene TRBV6-4; D unclear. The ends were cut back, 4 bases at V and 2 bases at J, with 5 bases in the middle. Germline loops: CDR1 MRHNA, CDR2 SNTAGT. The length of the CDR3 is 13 residues. CDR3 sequence reads: CASSVGNTGELFF. The CDR3 bases are TGTGCCAGCAGTGTAGGAAACACCGGGGAGCTGTTTTTT.

The chain is built from TRBV7-9 and TRBJ2-3, with D hard to call. The V end lost 2 bases, the J end lost 0 bases, and 12 bases lay between the germline ends. Per the germline V gene, CDR1 is SEHNR and CDR2 is FQNEAQ (reference sequence). The CDR3 sequence is 16 residues long. CDR3 sequence: CASSLFSSLSTDTQYF. CDR3 DNA sequence: TGTGCCAGCAGCTTATTCTCCAGTCTTAGCACAGATACGCAGTATTTT.